The present T cell receptor (beta chain) was sequenced within a study of T cell responses to AZD1222 COVID-19 vaccine. Germline CDR1 and CDR2: SEHNR and FQNEAQ (reference sequence). The CDR3 sequence is 17 residues long. V gave up 4 bases and J gave up 5 bases; unmatched junction bases: 12. Some clones are missing from TCRdb's copy, which holds only in-frame ones; the method was immunoSEQ multiplex PCR. Of about 83,000 clones listed, about 83% are singletons. Sequences were derived from peripheral blood, sampled on day 0 of AZD1222 vaccination. V gene TRBV7-9 combines with J gene TRBJ1-4; 8 bases are shared with TRBD1. The clonotype originates from an adult in good health. The CDR3 here is CASSSSARGRINEKLFF. CDR3 sequence (DNA): TGTGCCAGCAGCTCCTCCGCCAGGGGGCGGATCAATGAAAAACTGTTTTTT. The variable domain in full, completed from reference TRBV7-9 and TRBJ1-4, reads DTGVSQNPRHKITKRGQNVTFRCDPISEHNRLYWYRQTLGQGPEFLTYFQNEAQLEKSRLLSDRFSAERPKGSFSTLEIQRTEQGDSAMYLCASSSSARGRINEKLFFGSGTQLSVL.